Below are 17 T cell receptor beta chains sequenced from a single sample in a study of blood T cell repertoires in COVID-19. Data came from immunoSEQ multiplex PCR; TCRdb stores just in-frame clones and leaves some out. The table has under 250,000 clones, roughly 80% seen once. Sequencing input: peripheral blood. The receptors here all came from a woman aged 55-69 years with active or convalescent COVID-19.

The rearrangement joins TRBV18 to TRBJ2-7, with a weak D call TRBD2 (6 bases). The CDR3 covers 14 residues. Germline lookup yields CDR1 KGHSH and CDR2 LQKENI. Trimming took 6 bases from V and 6 from J, leaving 18 bases between them. The CDR3 DNA sequence: TGTGCCAGCTCTGTGACGAGGGTGGGGGGCGAGCAGTACGTC. It yields the protein CASSVTRVGGEQYV.

The rearrangement joins TRBV29-1 to TRBJ2-7; 11 bases agree with TRBD2. Germline loops: CDR1 SQVTM, CDR2 ANQGSEA. V lost 3 bases to trimming and J lost 0 bases; unmatched junction nucleotides: 4. The CDR3 has 15 amino acids. The CDR3 reads CSVDPGTSGSYEQYF. DNA of the CDR3: TGCAGCGTTGACCCAGGGACTAGCGGCTCCTACGAGCAGTACTTC.

The rearrangement joins TRBV7-9 to TRBJ2-1; 14 positions match TRBD2. The CDR3 sequence is 17 residues long. The germline gives CDR1 SEHNR, CDR2 FQNEAQ (reference sequence). Trimming at V came to 8 bases and at J to 7 bases, leaving 13 bases not matched to a gene. The CDR3 reads CASGGLAGALRRNEQFF. CDR3 in DNA: TGTGCCAGCGGGGGACTAGCGGGGGCCTTGAGAAGGAATGAGCAGTTCTTC.

The chain couples TRBV29-1 to TRBJ2-3, with a possible D match to TRBD1 (6 bases). Germline CDR1 reads SQVTM; CDR2 reads ANQGSEA. Between the trimmed V and J ends, which lost 2 bases and 6 bases, there was a span of 18 bases. The length of the CDR3 is 15 residues. The CDR3 region is CSVEKSQTGPDTQYF. In DNA form, the CDR3 reads TGCAGCGTTGAAAAGAGTCAGACAGGTCCCGATACGCAGTATTTT.

This chain connects TRBV5-5 to TRBJ2-3, with 11 bases matching TRBD2. The germline V gene has CDR1 SGHKS and CDR2 YYEKEE (reference sequence). Germline trimming cut 5 bases from V and 4 bases from J; bases unmatched to any gene: 3. The CDR3 sequence is 14 residues long. The CDR3: CASRQGLAADTQYF. In DNA form, the CDR3 reads TGTGCCAGCAGACAGGGACTAGCGGCAGATACGCAGTATTTT.

The sample holds one count of this clone. The chain couples TRBV12-3 or TRBV12-4 to TRBJ1-1; D is uncertain. This CDR3 spans 13 amino acids. The V end was cut by 3 bases, the J end by 1 base, with 6 bases between. CDR3 in DNA: TGTGCCAGCAGTTTCTTACAGAACACTGAAGCTTTCTTT. Protein sequence: CASSFLQNTEAFF.

The gene calls are TRBV25-1 and TRBJ1-6, with D uncertain. Trimming stripped 4 bases from V and 14 bases from J, with 18 bases between. CDR1 and CDR2 from the germline V gene are MGHDK and SYGVNS. The CDR3 totals 14 residues. The CDR3 bases are TGTGCCAGCAGTGGTGAGCTCCATCGCATGTCCCTCCACTTT. Its translation: CASSGELHRMSLHF.

This chain links TRBV24-1 with TRBJ2-6, with a tentative D call TRBD1 (10 bases). Deletions cut 3 bases from V and 0 bases from J, with 26 bases between. The CDR3 runs to 22 residues. Germline V gene lookup returns CDR1 KGHDR and CDR2 SFDVKD. CDR3 DNA sequence: TGTGCCACCAGTGATCCTGGACAGGGGGATAGCGGGGGAAGCTCTGGGGCCAACGTCCTGACTTTC. This sequence encodes CATSDPGQGDSGGSSGANVLTF.

J is TRBJ2-5 and V is TRBV6-5; D is perhaps TRBD1 (6 bases). This CDR3 has 15 amino acids. Germline V gene sequence: CDR1 MNHEY, CDR2 SVGAGI. The V and J ends lost 4 bases and 4 bases respectively, with 16 bases between them. The CDR3 DNA reads as TGTGCCAGCAGTTCTCCGGGACACTTAGGAGAGACCCAGTACTTC. Amino acids: CASSSPGHLGETQYF.

The rearrangement uses TRBV7-2 and TRBJ1-4; 11 nucleotides align to TRBD1. CDR1 and CDR2 from the germline V gene are SGHTA and FQGNSA. V lost 5 bases, J lost 8 bases, and 7 bases stayed unmatched. The CDR3 runs 15 residues. The CDR3 spells CASSLLRTGGEKLFF. CDR3 in DNA: TGTGCCAGCAGCCTCCTCAGGACAGGGGGCGAAAAACTGTTTTTT.

The chain uses TRBV7-2 and TRBJ1-2, with 9 bases lining up with TRBD1. CDR3 length equals 14 residues. Trimming took 2 bases from V and 7 from J; bases not matched to a gene: 5. Germline V gene sequence: CDR1 SGHTA, CDR2 FQGNSA. CDR3 sequence reads: CASSLRGQGFGYTF. In DNA, the CDR3 is TGTGCCAGCAGCTTACGGGGACAGGGTTTTGGCTACACCTTC.

The CDR3 is CASSTSDTAYEQYF. As DNA, the CDR3 is TGTGCCAGCAGCACCTCTGACACAGCCTACGAGCAGTACTTC. V is TRBV11-2 and J is TRBJ2-7; D is undetermined. In germline, CDR1 is SGHAT, CDR2 FQNNGV. The V end was cut by 5 bases, the J end by 2 bases, with 13 bases between. This CDR3 is 14 amino acids long.

This chain links TRBV4-2 with TRBJ2-7; D is perhaps TRBD2 (6 bases). V was shortened by 3 bases and J by 1 base, with 10 bases between the two germline ends. From germline, CDR1 is LGHNA and CDR2 YNFKEQ. The CDR3 is 14 amino acids. CDR3 sequence reads: CASSQAGLSYEQYF. CDR3 in DNA: TGTGCCAGCAGCCAGGCGGGACTTTCCTACGAGCAGTACTTC.

This chain joins TRBV18 and TRBJ2-1, with 7 bases that match TRBD1. The CDR3 totals 14 residues. CDR1 is KGHSH and CDR2 is LQKENI in the germline V gene. Trimming cost V 3 bases and J 3 bases; bases outside gene matches: 2. The CDR3 is CASSPRQGYNEQFF. In DNA form, the CDR3 reads TGTGCCAGCTCACCCCGACAGGGCTACAATGAGCAGTTCTTC.

This chain uses TRBV4-1 with TRBJ2-1; 12 bases align to TRBD2. The V segment lost 1 base and the J segment 7 bases; nucleotides outside the gene matches: 8. The CDR3 runs to 17 residues. In germline, CDR1 is MGHRA, CDR2 YSYEKL. The CDR3 DNA is TGCGCCAGCAGCCAAGGGACGAGACTAGCGGGAGAGAATGAGCAGTTCTTC. Protein sequence: CASSQGTRLAGENEQFF.

The CDR3 sequence: CASSLFLGLAGYNEQFF. DNA for the CDR3: TGTGCCAGCAGTTTATTTTTAGGACTAGCGGGATACAATGAGCAGTTCTTC. J is TRBJ2-1 and V is TRBV28, with 12 bases fitting TRBD2. CDR1 MDHEN and CDR2 SYDVKM come from the germline V gene. The trim removed 1 base at V and 4 bases at J, leaving 5 bases unmatched. There are 17 residues in the CDR3.

The V gene is TRBV4-2, the J gene TRBJ1-1, with TRBD1 matching over 7 bases. CDR1 and CDR2 from the germline V gene are LGHNA and YNFKEQ. CDR3 length: 14 residues. V dropped 3 bases and J dropped 5; count of bases not matched to a gene: 6. CDR3 sequence (DNA): TGTGCCAGCAGCCAGGGACAGTCACATACTGAAGCTTTCTTT. Residues: CASSQGQSHTEAFF.